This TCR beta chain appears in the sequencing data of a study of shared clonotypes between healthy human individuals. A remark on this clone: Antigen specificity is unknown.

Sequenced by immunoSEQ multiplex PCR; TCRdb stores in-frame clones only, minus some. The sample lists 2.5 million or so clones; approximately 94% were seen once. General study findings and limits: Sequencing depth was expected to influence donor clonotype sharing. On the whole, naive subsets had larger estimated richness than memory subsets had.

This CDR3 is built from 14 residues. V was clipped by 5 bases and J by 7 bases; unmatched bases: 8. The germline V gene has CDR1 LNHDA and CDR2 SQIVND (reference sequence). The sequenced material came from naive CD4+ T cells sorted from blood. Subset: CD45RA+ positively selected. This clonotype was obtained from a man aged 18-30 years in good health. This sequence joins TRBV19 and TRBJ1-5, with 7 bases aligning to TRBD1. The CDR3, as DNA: TGTGCCAGTAGTGGGGACAGTCCAGGACAGCCCCAGCATTTT. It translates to CASSGDSPGQPQHF.